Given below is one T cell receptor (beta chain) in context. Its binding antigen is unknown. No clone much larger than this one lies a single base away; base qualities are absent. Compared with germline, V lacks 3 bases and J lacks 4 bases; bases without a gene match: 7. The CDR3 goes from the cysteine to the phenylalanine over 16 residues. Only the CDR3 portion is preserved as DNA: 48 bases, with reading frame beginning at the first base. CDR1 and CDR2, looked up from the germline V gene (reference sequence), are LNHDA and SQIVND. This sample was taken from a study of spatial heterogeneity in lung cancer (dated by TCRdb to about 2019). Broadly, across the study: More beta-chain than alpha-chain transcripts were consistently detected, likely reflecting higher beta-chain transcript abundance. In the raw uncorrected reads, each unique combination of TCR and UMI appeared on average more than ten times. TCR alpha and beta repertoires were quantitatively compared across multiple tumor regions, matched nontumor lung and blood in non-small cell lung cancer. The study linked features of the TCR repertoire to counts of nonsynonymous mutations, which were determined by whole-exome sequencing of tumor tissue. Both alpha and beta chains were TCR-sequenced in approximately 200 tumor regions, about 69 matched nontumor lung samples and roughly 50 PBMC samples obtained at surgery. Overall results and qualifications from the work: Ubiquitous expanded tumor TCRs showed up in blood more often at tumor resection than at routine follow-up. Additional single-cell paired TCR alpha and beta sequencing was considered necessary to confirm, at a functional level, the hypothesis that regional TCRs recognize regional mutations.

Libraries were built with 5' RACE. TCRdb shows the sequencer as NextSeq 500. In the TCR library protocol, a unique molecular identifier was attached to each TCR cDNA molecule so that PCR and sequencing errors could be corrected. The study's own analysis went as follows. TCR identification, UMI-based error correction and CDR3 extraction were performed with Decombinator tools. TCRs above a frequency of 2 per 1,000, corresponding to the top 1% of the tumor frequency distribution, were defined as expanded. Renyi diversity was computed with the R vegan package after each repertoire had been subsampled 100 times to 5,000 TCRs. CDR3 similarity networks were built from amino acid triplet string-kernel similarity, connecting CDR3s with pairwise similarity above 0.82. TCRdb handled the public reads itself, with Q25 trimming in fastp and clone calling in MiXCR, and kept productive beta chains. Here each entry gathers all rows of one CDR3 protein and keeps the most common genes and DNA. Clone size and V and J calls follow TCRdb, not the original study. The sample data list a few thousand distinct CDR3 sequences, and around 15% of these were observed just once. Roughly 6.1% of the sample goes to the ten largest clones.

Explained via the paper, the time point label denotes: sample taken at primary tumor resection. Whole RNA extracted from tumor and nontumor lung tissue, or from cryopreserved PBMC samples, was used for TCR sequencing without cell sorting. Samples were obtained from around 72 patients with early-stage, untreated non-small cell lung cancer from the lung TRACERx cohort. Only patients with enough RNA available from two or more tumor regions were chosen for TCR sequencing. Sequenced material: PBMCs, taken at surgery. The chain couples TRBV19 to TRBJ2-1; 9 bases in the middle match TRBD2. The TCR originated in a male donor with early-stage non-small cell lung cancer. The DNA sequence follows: TGTGCCAGTAGTATTACTGGCGGGGGGGTATACAATGAGCAGTTCTTC. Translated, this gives CASSITGGGVYNEQFF. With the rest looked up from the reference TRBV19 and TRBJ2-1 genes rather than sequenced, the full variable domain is DGGITQSPKYLFRKEGQNVTLSCEQNLNHDAMYWYRQDPGQGLRLIYYSQIVNDFQKGDIAEGYSVSREKKESFPLTVTSAQKNPTAFYLCASSITGGGVYNEQFFGPGTRLTVL.